The 20 T cell receptor beta chains below come from one sample, sequenced in a study of blood T cells in healthy people across ages. Using a J-beta primer mix together with a sample-barcoded 5' primer, a second PCR was run for roughly 7 to 12 cycles. TCRdb reanalysed the 5' RACE reads using MiXCR and keeps one entry per CDR3 protein. This sample has roughly 1,800,000 distinct CDR3 sequences; about 50% occur once, and the top ten carry around 2.1%. Sequencing was carried out using blood. All receptors derive from a woman in her thirties or forties in good health.

In regard to this clonotype: The junction shows a germline mismatch at one end, possibly a read error. V usage is TRBV4-1 and J usage is TRBJ2-5; D is unclear. The CDR3 contains 16 residues. The germline V gene has CDR1 MGHRA and CDR2 YSYEKL. For the CDR3, the DNA is TGCGCCAGCAGCCAAGACAGAACATTATACCAGGAGACCCAGTACTTC. This translates into CASSQDRTLYQETQYF.

V is TRBV11-2 and J is TRBJ2-4; weak D call: TRBD1 (6 bases). The CDR3 is made up of 16 amino acids. The germline V gene encodes CDR1 SGHAT and CDR2 FQNNGV. The V end was cut by 5 bases, the J end by 0 bases, with 14 bases between. CDR3 residues: CASSHGTLVAKNIQYF. In nucleotides, the CDR3 is TGTGCCAGCAGCCACGGGACACTCGTAGCCAAAAACATTCAGTACTTC.

This clonotype has only a few counts. This chain links TRBV27 with TRBJ2-5; TRBD2 matches 16 bases. This CDR3 contains 16 residues. CDR1 MNHEY and CDR2 SMNVEV come from the germline V gene (reference sequence). The junction had 6 bases not matched to a gene; V was cut back by 2 bases and J by 9 bases. The CDR3 DNA reads TGTGCCAGCAGTTTAAAGCCGGGACTAGCGGGGGGGCCCCAGTACTTC. This codes for CASSLKPGLAGGPQYF.

This clonotype was counted ten times or more. This chain uses TRBV6-2 or TRBV6-3 with TRBJ1-2; D is unresolved. V dropped 2 bases and J dropped 0 bases, with 7 bases sitting between them. CDR3 length: 14 amino acids. Germline-derived CDR1 and CDR2 are MNHEY and SVGEGT. The CDR3 reads CASSYSEANYGYTF. CDR3 in DNA: TGTGCCAGCAGTTACAGCGAAGCTAACTATGGCTACACCTTC.

V usage is TRBV7-2 and J usage is TRBJ2-5; D is possibly TRBD1 or TRBD2 (5 bases each). This CDR3 is built from 17 residues. V was clipped by 1 base and J by 4 bases, with 19 bases between them. Germline V gene data show CDR1 as SGHTA and CDR2 as FQGNSA. CDR3 protein: CASSLGLSSGPRETQYF. As DNA, the CDR3 is TGTGCCAGCAGCTTAGGGTTAAGTTCGGGACCAAGAGAGACCCAGTACTTC.

The V gene is TRBV7-9, the J gene TRBJ2-5; D ambiguous. Germline CDR1 is SEHNR and CDR2 is FQNEAQ (reference sequence). The ends were cut back, 6 bases at V and 5 bases at J, with 13 bases in the middle. The length of the CDR3 is 13 residues. The CDR3: CASSPTSGETQYF. CDR3 DNA: TGTGCCAGCAGTCCCACCTCCGGGGAGACCCAGTACTTC.

The chain uses TRBV6-1 and TRBJ1-2; 9 nucleotides match TRBD1. The CDR3 loop spans 14 amino acids. From germline, CDR1 is MNHNS and CDR2 SASEGT. With 7 bases clipped from V and 2 bases from J, the junction kept 5 bases outside the gene matches. The DNA for the CDR3 is TGTGCCAGCATGTACGGGACAGGGAACTATGGCTACACCTTC. Amino acid sequence: CASMYGTGNYGYTF.

V is TRBV7-9 and J is TRBJ1-2, with TRBD1 matching 7 bases. The J segment lost 3 bases and the V segment lost 2 bases, leaving 12 bases of the junction unmatched. The length of the CDR3 is 17 residues. CDR1 is SEHNR and CDR2 is FQNEAQ in the germline V gene (reference sequence). Here the CDR3 reads CASSLRPTGDSDYGYTF. The CDR3 DNA sequence: TGTGCCAGCAGCTTACGCCCTACAGGGGATTCTGACTATGGCTACACCTTC.

This chain links TRBV14 with TRBJ2-3, with TRBD1 matching over 10 bases. The CDR3 covers 16 residues. With V trimmed by 0 bases and J by 5 bases, 5 bases remained unmatched. Germline CDR1 and CDR2: SGHDN and FVKESK. For the CDR3, the DNA is TGTGCCAGCAGCCAAGATCGACAGGGGGCTGGAGATACGCAGTATTTT. Amino acids: CASSQDRQGAGDTQYF.

This clonotype was counted a single time. The chain joins TRBV4-3 to TRBJ2-1; 16 positions match TRBD2. The V gene end was trimmed by 2 bases and the J gene end by 9 bases; junction bases not matched to a gene: 4. Germline V gene sequence: CDR1 LGHNA, CDR2 YSLEER. The length of the CDR3 is 16 residues. The DNA for the CDR3 is TGCGCCAGCAGCCAATCCGGGACTAGCGGGGGGGCTGAGCAGTTCTTC. It yields the protein CASSQSGTSGGAEQFF.

In regard to this clonotype: One base away lies a much larger clone, so this may be a sequencing read error. The chain combines TRBV11-2 with TRBJ2-7; 8 bases align to TRBD1. CDR3 length equals 15 residues. From germline, CDR1 is SGHAT and CDR2 FQNNGV. The CDR3 bases are TGTGCCGGCAGCGCCGGACAGGGCCTAGGCTACGAGCAGTACTTC. Its protein product is CAGSAGQGLGYEQYF.

The rearrangement links TRBV7-2 to TRBJ2-5; no clear D gene. The end of the DNA fits TRBJ2-7 better, so the J call may be wrong. CDR1 and CDR2 from the germline V gene are SGHTA and FQGNSA. This CDR3 has 14 amino acids. CDR3 sequence (DNA): TGTGCCAGCAGCCCCCCTCCCACTCCCTACGAGCAGTACTTC. Protein sequence: CASSPPPTPYEQYF.

This clonotype has only a few counts. The chain employs TRBV5-6 and TRBJ2-4; 7 bases are a match to TRBD2. V was pared by 7 bases and J by 13 bases, with 17 bases of the junction left unmatched. This CDR3 has 14 residues. Per germline, CDR1 SGHDT and CDR2 YYEEEE. CDR3 sequence: CASSATQTSVEQYF. The CDR3 nucleotides are TGTGCCAGCTCGGCCACCCAAACTAGCGTAGAGCAGTACTTC.

The V and J genes are TRBV11-2 and TRBJ2-3; 9 bases agree with TRBD2. The CDR3 is made up of 14 amino acids. V trimming: 2 bases; J trimming: 9 bases; junction bases outside the gene matches: 6. The germline gives CDR1 SGHAT, CDR2 FQNNGV. The CDR3 region is CASSLKRGVGTQYF. The CDR3 DNA is TGTGCCAGCAGCTTAAAGCGGGGGGTCGGGACGCAGTATTTT.

J is TRBJ1-6 and V is TRBV6-4; D not certain. In germline, CDR1 is MRHNA, CDR2 SNTAGT. The CDR3 has 14 residues. The V end lost 0 bases, the J end lost 6 bases, and 6 bases lay between the germline ends. The CDR3 spells CASSDSGSNSPLHF. In DNA form, the CDR3 reads TGTGCCAGCAGTGACTCGGGGAGTAATTCACCCCTCCACTTT.

Comment on this clonotype: A junction boundary mismatches the germline segment, possibly from a read error. In DNA, the CDR3 is TGTGCCAGCAGTCCCTCCCGACAGGACTATGGCCACACCTTC. Protein product: CASSPSRQDYGHTF. The chain has TRBV27 and TRBJ1-2; perhaps TRBD1 as D (6 bases). Germline V lookup: CDR1 MNHEY, CDR2 SMNVEV (reference sequence). There are 14 residues in the CDR3.

The V and J genes are TRBV12-3 or TRBV12-4 and TRBJ2-5; 7 positions match TRBD2. Trimming removed 7 bases from V and 4 bases from J; junction bases left unmatched: 21. The CDR3 sequence is 18 residues long. The CDR3 DNA reads TGTGCCAGCATCGAAGAAGGACTAGAGGGCCCGGTTTTAGAGACCCAGTACTTC. This sequence encodes CASIEEGLEGPVLETQYF.

The chain carries TRBV7-9 and TRBJ2-4, with D possibly being TRBD2 (6 bases). The CDR3 spans 17 residues. Germline V CDR1 and CDR2: SEHNR, FQNEAQ (reference sequence). Trimming removed 5 bases from V and 0 bases from J, with 17 bases in between. In nucleotides, the CDR3 is TGTGCCAGCAGCCCTATCGGGGAGGCCACAGCCAAAAACATTCAGTACTTC. Translated, it gives CASSPIGEATAKNIQYF.

The gene calls are TRBV7-2 and TRBJ2-2; no clear D gene. There are 13 residues in the CDR3. In germline, CDR1 is SGHTA, CDR2 FQGNSA. Trimming left V 2 bases short and J 5 bases short, with 6 bases between. CDR3 sequence: CASSLYSTGELFF. The CDR3 nucleotides are TGTGCCAGCAGCTTATATAGTACCGGGGAGCTGTTTTTT. Filled out from reference TRBV7-2 and TRBJ2-2, the complete variable domain reads GAGVSQSPSNKVTEKGKDVELRCDPISGHTALYWYRQSLGQGLEFLIYFQGNSAPDKSGLPSDRFSAERTGGSVSTLTIQRTQQEDSAVYLCASSLYSTGELFFGEGSRLTVL.

The chain carries TRBV6-2 or TRBV6-3 and TRBJ2-5, with D perhaps TRBD1 (6 bases). Germline V CDR1 and CDR2: MNHEY, SVGEGT. The CDR3 consists of 15 residues. Between the trimmed V and J ends, which lost 2 bases and 1 base, there was a span of 11 bases. The CDR3 DNA sequence: TGTGCCAGCAGTTACGTGGGGGCCACCCAAGAGACCCAGTACTTC. This encodes CASSYVGATQETQYF.